This entry lists 8 T cell receptor beta chains sequenced from one sample in a study of tumor-infiltrating lymphocytes in primary liver carcinoma. Between roughly 20 and 32 mg of unsorted bulk tissue served as the source from which RNA and DNA were co-extracted. A constant-region primer served to make TCR beta cDNA from roughly 500 ng total RNA. Library construction for TCR beta comprised three nested multiplex PCR rounds performed with slightly modified ARM-PCR. Investigators reported that the first two PCR rounds, at roughly 10 cycles each, used TRBV1-TRBV30 forward primers with a C-beta reverse primer. TCRdb re-analysed the multiplex PCR reads in MiXCR, keeping a single row per CDR3 protein. This table holds around 71,000 distinct CDR3 sequences, over 70% found once. The sequenced material came from liver tumor tissue from sampling region 4. Subset denoted: tumor region T4, right-lateral pole. The source is a woman aged 60 to 75 with primary liver carcinoma and hepatitis B virus infection.

Remarks on this clonotype: The junction departs from germline at one end; a sequencing error may be responsible. CDR3 region: CAGGSGQGFNEQLF. CDR3 in DNA: TGTGCTGGTGGTTCAGGACAGGGGTTCAATGAGCAGCTCTTC. J is TRBJ2-1 and V is TRBV12-5, with 9 bases identical to TRBD1. Germline lookup yields CDR1 LGHNT and CDR2 FRNRAP. The CDR3 consists of 14 residues.

This clonotype has only one observation. Mismatch with germline at one junction end may stem from a read error. This CDR3 reads CVSSFYQAGEAQCF. CDR3 DNA: TGTGTCAGCAGCTTCTACCAAGCGGGAGAGGCCCAGTGCTTC. The chain is built from TRBV11-2 and TRBJ2-5, with 8 bases matching TRBD2. This CDR3 comprises 14 residues. Per germline, CDR1 SGHAT and CDR2 FQNNGV. The complete variable domain, with remaining parts taken from reference TRBV11-2 and TRBJ2-5, reads EAGVAQSPRYKIIEKRQSVAFWCNPISGHATLYWYQQILGQGPKLLIQFQNNGVVDDSQLPKDRFSAERLKGVDSTLKIQPAKLEDSAVYLCVSSFYQAGEAQCFGPGTRLLVL.

About this clonotype itself: Sequence at one end of the junction differs from germline and may be a read error. V usage is TRBV6-6 and J usage is TRBJ2-7; D may correspond to TRBD1 or TRBD2 (5 bases each). This CDR3 comprises 14 residues. CDR1 is MNHNY, CDR2 SVGAGI, per germline (reference sequence). This chain's CDR3 is CVSSYSQGTYEQNF. The CDR3, as DNA: TGTGTCAGCAGTTACTCGCAAGGGACCTACGAGCAGAACTTC.

Notes on this clonotype: This CDR3 is missing its conserved last phenylalanine or tryptophan, likely due to a read error. This chain connects TRBV11-3 to TRBJ2-3, with D perhaps matching TRBD2 (6 bases). Germline lookup yields CDR1 SGHNT and CDR2 YENEEA. V dropped 6 bases and J dropped 5 bases, with 18 bases sitting between them. The CDR3 runs 15 residues. The CDR3 sequence: CASRPNSGHIDTQYC. CDR3 nucleotides: TGTGCCAGCAGACCTAACAGCGGGCACATAGATACGCAGTATTGT.

The CDR3 bases are TGTGCCAGCAACCAGACCCCTAGCGGGAGTGCTGCCGAGCAGTACTTC. Amino acid sequence: CASNQTPSGSAAEQYF. The genes are TRBV4-2 and TRBJ2-7; 10 bases are a match to TRBD2. From germline, CDR1 is LGHNA and CDR2 YNFKEQ. V trimming: 7 bases; J trimming: 6 bases; junction bases outside the gene matches: 15. This CDR3 spans 16 amino acids.

The chain has TRBV5-6 and TRBJ1-2, with a possible D match to TRBD1 (5 bases). The CDR3 totals 15 residues. The V end lost 10 bases, the J end lost 3 bases, and 22 bases lay between the germline ends. Germline CDR1 and CDR2: SGHDT and YYEEEE. CDR3 sequence: CACTFRSGQYYGYTF. DNA of the CDR3: TGTGCCTGCACCTTTCGGTCCGGACAATACTATGGCTACACCTTC.

Remarks on this clonotype: The conserved closing phenylalanine or tryptophan is absent in this CDR3, likely reflecting a read error. The chain combines TRBV28 with TRBJ1-1, with D possibly TRBD1 on 6 matching bases. The CDR3 runs 16 residues. The germline gives CDR1 MDHEN, CDR2 SYDVKM. CDR3 sequence (DNA): TGTGCCAGCAGTTTAAACAGGGTGAGGATGAACACTAAAGCTTTCATT. Its protein product is CASSLNRVRMNTKAFI.

In the case of this clonotype: A junction boundary mismatches the germline segment, possibly from a read error. V gene TRBV5-1 combines with J gene TRBJ1-2, with TRBD1 as a possible D gene (6 bases). The V gene's germline CDR1 is SGHRS and CDR2 YFSETQ. The CDR3 loop spans 15 amino acids. The DNA of the CDR3 is TGCGCCAGCAGCTTGGGGGACACCATCGGGTATGTCTACACCTTC. This encodes CASSLGDTIGYVYTF. Looking up the rest from reference TRBV5-1 and TRBJ1-2 gives the full variable domain: KAGVTQTPRYLIKTRGQQVTLSCSPISGHRSVSWYQQTPGQGLQFLFEYFSETQRNKGNFPGRFSGRQFSNSRSEMNVSTLELGDSALYLCASSLGDTIGYVYTFGSGTRLTVV.